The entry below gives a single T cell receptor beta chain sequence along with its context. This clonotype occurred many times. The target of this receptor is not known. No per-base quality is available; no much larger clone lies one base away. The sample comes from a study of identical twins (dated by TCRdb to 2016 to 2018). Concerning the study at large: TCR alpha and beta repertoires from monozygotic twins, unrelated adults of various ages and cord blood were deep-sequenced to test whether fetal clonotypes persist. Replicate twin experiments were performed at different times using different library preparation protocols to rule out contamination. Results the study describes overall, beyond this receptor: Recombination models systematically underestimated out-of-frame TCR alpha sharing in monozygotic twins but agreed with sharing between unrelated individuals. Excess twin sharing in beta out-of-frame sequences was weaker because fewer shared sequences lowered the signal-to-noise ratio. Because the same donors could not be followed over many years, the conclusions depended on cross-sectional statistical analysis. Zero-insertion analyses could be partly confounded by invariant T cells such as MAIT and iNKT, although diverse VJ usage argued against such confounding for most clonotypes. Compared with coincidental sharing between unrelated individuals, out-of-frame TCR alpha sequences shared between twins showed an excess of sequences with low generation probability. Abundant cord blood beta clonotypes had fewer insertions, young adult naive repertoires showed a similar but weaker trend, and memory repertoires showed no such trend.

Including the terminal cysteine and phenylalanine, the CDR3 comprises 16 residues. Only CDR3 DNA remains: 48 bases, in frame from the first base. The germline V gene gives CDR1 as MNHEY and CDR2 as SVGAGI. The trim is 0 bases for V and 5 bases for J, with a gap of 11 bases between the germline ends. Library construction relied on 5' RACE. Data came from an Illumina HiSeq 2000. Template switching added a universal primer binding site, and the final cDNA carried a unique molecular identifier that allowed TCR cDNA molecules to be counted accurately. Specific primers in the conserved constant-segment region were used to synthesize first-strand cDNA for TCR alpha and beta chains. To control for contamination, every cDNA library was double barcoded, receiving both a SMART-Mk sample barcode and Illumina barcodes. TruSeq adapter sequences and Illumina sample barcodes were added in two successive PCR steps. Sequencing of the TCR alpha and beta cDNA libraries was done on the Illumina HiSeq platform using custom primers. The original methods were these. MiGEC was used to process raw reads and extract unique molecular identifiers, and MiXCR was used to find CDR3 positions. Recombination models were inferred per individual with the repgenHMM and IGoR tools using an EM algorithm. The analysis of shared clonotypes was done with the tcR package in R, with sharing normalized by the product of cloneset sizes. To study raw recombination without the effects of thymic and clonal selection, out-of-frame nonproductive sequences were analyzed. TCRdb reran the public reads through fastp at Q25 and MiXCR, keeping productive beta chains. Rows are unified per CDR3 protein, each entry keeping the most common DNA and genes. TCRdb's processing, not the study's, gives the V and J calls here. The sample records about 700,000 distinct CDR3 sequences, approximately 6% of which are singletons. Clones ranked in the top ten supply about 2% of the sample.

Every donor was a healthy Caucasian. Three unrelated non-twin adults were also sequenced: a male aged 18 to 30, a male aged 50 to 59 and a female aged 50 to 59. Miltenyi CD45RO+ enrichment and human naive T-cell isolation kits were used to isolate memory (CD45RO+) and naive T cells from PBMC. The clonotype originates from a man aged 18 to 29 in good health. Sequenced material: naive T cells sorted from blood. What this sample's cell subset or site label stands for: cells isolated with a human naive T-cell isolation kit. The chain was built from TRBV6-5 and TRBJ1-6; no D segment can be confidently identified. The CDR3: CASSYSSPENNSPLHF. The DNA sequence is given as TGTGCCAGCAGTTACTCGTCCCCGGAAAATAATTCACCCCTCCACTTT.